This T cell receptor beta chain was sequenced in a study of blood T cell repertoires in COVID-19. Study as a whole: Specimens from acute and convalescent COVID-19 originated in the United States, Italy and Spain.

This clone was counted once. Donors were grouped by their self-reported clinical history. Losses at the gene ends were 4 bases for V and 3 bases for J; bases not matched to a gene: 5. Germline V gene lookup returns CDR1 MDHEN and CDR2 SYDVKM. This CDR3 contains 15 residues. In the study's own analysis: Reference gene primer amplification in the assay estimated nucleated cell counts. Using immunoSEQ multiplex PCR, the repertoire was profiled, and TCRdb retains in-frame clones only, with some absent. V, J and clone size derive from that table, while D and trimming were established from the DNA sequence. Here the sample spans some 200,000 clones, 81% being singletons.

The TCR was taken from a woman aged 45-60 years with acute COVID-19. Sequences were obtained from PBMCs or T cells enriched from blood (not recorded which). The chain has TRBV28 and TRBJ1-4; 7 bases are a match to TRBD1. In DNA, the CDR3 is TGTGCCAGCAGTTCGGACAGGTGGTCTAATGAAAAACTGTTTTTT. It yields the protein CASSSDRWSNEKLFF. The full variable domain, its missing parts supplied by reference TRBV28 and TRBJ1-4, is DVKVTQSSRYLVKRTGEKVFLECVQDMDHENMFWYRQDPGLGLRLIYFSYDVKMKEKGDIPEGYSVSREKKERFSLILESASTNQTSMYLCASSSDRWSNEKLFFGSGTQLSVL.